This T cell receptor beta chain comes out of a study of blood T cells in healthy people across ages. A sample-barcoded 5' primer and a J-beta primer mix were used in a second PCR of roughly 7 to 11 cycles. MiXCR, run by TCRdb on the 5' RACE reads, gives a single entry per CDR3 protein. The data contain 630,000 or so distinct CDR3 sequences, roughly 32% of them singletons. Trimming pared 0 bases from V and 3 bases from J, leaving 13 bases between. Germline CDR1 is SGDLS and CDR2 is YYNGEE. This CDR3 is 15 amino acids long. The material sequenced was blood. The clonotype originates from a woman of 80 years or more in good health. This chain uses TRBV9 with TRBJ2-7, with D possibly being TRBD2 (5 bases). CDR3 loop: CASSVGAGEHYEQYF. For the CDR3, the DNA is TGTGCCAGCAGCGTAGGTGCGGGCGAACACTACGAGCAGTACTTC. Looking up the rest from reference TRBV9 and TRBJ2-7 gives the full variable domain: DSGVTQTPKHLITATGQRVTLRCSPRSGDLSVYWYQQSLDQGLQFLIQYYNGEERAKGNILERFSAQQFPDLHSELNLSSLELGDSALYFCASSVGAGEHYEQYFGPGTRLTVT.